This T cell receptor (beta chain) is from a study of T cell responses to AZD1222 COVID-19 vaccine. Study background: Analysis merged second doses at about 4 or about 12 weeks. Whole-study findings and limits: Close to half of all spike-specific TCRs reportedly target regions of the variants that are unmutated. Samples come after the peak T cell response, not at day 14.

On this clone: Its antigen is unknown.

Sequencing was performed with immunoSEQ multiplex PCR; in TCRdb, only in-frame clones are kept and a portion is missing. The sample includes fewer than 120,000 clones, approximately 90% of them seen just once. Sequencing used peripheral blood, obtained on day 0 of AZD1222 vaccination. This sequence was found in an adult in good health.

CDR3 in DNA: TGTGCCAGCAGCTTAAGAGAACGCCCAGGCGAGGGCTACACCTTC. Amino acid sequence: CASSLRERPGEGYTF. The chain carries TRBV7-9 and TRBJ1-2, with unresolved D. This CDR3 has 15 residues. V lost 2 bases and J 8 bases, leaving 18 bases between the germline ends. Germline CDR1 is SEHNR and CDR2 is FQNEAQ (reference sequence).